This TCR beta chain derives from a study of technical replicates of blood from a handful of donors. Deletions cut 11 bases from V and 8 bases from J, with 7 bases between. Germline V gene lookup returns CDR1 WNHNN and CDR2 SYGVQD (reference sequence). This CDR3 is built from 10 residues. TCRdb keeps only in-frame clones here, not all; method: immunoSEQ multiplex PCR. This table holds about 69,000 clones, 88% found once. The clonotype comes from a human donor in good health. Some clones in this sample may be carry-over from other donors' samples. The sample taken for sequencing was PBMCs. The rearrangement uses TRBV10-1 and TRBJ1-6; D gene uncertain. For the CDR3, the DNA is TGCGCCCCCAATCATTCACCCCTCCACTTT. Translation: CAPNHSPLHF.